This T cell receptor (beta chain) originates from a study of blood T cell repertoires in COVID-19. Original processing notes: Reference gene primer amplification gave estimated nucleated cell counts. Here immunoSEQ multiplex PCR was the method, and the copy in TCRdb shows in-frame clones only, minus some. That table supplies the V and J calls and clone size; D and trimming were determined from the DNA. The sample lists about 160,000 clones, roughly 91% occurring once. Germline V gene sequence: CDR1 KGHDR, CDR2 SFDVKD. This CDR3 has 15 residues. Trimming left V 12 bases short and J 1 base short, with 20 bases between.

The sample comprised peripheral blood. This chain connects TRBV24-1 to TRBJ1-1; D call uncertain. This receptor was obtained from a young man with acute or convalescent COVID-19. The CDR3 loop reads CASNRARRENTEAFF. The CDR3 DNA follows: TGTGCCTCGAACCGCGCCCGGAGAGAGAACACTGAAGCTTTCTTT.